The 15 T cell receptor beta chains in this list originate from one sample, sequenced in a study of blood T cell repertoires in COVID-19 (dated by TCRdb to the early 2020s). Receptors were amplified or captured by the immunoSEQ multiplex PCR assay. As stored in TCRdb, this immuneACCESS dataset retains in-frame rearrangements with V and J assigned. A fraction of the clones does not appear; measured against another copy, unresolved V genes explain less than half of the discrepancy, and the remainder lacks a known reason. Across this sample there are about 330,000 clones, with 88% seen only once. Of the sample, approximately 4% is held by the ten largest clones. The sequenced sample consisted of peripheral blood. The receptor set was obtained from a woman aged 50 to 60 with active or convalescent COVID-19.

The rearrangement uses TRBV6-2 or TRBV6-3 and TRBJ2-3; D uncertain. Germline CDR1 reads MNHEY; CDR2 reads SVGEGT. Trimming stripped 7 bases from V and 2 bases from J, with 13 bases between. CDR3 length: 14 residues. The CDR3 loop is CASTPWLDTDTQYF. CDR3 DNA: TGTGCCAGCACCCCCTGGCTCGACACAGATACGCAGTATTTT.

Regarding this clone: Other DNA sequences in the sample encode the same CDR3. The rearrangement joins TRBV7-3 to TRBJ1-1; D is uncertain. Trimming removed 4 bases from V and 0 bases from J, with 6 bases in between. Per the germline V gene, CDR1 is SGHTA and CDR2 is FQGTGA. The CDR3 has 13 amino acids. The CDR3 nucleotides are TGTGCCAGCAGCTCAGGTTTGAACACTGAAGCTTTCTTT. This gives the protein CASSSGLNTEAFF.

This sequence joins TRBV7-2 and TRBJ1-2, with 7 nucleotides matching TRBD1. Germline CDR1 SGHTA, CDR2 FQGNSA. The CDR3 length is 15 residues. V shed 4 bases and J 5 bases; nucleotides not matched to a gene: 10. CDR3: CASSYRQGRGYGYTF. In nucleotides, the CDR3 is TGTGCCAGCAGCTACCGACAGGGCCGAGGGTATGGCTACACCTTC.

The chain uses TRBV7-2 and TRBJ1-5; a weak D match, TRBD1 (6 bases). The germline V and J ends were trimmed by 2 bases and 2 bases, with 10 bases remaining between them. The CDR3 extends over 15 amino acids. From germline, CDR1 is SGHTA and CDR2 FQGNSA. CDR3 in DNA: TGTGCCAGCAGCTTACAGGGGTCGGGCAATCAGCCCCAGCATTTT. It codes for CASSLQGSGNQPQHF.

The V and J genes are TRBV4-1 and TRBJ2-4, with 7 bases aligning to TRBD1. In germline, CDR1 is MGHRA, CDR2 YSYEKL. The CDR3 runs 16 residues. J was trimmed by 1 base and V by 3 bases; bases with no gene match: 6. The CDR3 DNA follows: TGCGCCAGCAGCCATTTAGGGGGCGGGGCCAAAAACATTCAGTACTTC. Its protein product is CASSHLGGGAKNIQYF.

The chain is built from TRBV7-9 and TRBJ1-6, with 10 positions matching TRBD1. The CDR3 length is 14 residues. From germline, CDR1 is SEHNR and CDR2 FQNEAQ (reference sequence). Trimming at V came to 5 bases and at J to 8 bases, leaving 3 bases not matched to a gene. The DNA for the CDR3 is TGTGCCAGCAGCCGACAGGGGGCGGATTCACCCCTCCACTTT. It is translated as CASSRQGADSPLHF.

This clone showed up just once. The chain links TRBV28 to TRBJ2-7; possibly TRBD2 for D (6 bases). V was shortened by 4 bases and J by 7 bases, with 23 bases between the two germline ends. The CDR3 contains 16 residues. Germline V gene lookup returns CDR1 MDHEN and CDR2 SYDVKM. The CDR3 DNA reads TGTGCCAGCAGTTCTCCTCGACTAGGCTCCCGGGGGGAGCAGTACTTC. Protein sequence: CASSSPRLGSRGEQYF.

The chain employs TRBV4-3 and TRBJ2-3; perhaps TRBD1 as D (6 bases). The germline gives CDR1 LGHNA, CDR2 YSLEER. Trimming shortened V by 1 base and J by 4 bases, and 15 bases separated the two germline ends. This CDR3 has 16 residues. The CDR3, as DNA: TGCGCCAGCAGCCAAGTATCGGCCCCAGGGGCAGATACGCAGTATTTT. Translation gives CASSQVSAPGADTQYF.

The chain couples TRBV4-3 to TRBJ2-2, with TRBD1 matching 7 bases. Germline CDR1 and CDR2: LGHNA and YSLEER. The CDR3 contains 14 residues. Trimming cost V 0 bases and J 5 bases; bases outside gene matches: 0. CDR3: CASSQETGTGELFF. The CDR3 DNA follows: TGCGCCAGCAGCCAAGAGACAGGGACCGGGGAGCTGTTTTTT.

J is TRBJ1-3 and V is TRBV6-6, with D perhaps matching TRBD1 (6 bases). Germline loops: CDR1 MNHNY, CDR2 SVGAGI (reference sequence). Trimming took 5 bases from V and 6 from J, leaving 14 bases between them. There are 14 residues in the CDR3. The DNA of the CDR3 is TGTGCCAGCAGTCCGCTCAGGGGCGAAAACACCATATATTTT. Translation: CASSPLRGENTIYF.

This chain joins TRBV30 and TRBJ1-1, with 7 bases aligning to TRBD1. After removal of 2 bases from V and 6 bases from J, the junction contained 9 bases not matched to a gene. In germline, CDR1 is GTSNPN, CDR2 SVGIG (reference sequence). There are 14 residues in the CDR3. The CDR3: CAWSTGYRGPEAFF. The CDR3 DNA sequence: TGTGCCTGGAGTACCGGCTACAGGGGACCTGAAGCTTTCTTT.

CDR3 region: CSDQREFNEQFF. CDR3 bases: TGCAGCGACCAGCGGGAGTTTAATGAGCAGTTCTTC. The V and J genes are TRBV29-1 and TRBJ2-1; 8 nucleotides line up with TRBD2. Germline V gene data show CDR1 as SQVTM and CDR2 as ANQGSEA. The CDR3 runs 12 residues. V was clipped by 7 bases and J by 7 bases; unmatched bases: 6.

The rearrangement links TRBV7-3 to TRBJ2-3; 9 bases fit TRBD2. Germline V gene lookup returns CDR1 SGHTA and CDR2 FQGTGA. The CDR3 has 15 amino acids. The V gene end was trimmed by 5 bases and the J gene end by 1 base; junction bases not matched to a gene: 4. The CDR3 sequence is CASSTAGGRTDTQYF. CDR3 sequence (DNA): TGTGCCAGCAGCACCGCGGGAGGGCGCACAGATACGCAGTATTTT.

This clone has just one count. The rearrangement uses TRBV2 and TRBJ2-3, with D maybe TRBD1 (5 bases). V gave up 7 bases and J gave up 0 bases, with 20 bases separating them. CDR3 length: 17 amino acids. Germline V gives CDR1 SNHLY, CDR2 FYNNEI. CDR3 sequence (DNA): TGTGCCAGCAAAAGAACGACCACAGGTAGTAGCACAGATACGCAGTATTTT. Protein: CASKRTTTGSSTDTQYF.

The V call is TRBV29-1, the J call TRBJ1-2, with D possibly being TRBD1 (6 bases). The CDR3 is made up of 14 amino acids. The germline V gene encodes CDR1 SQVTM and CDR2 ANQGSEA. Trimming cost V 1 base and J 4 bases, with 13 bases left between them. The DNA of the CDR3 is TGCAGCGTTGAAGCCGGGGTCAGGGGCTATGGCTACACCTTC. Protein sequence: CSVEAGVRGYGYTF.